The 20 T cell receptor beta chains given below trace back to one sample, sequenced in a study of shared clonotypes between healthy human individuals. Clones were sequenced by immunoSEQ multiplex PCR, and TCRdb holds only the in-frame ones, with some missing. The data contain about 2,500,000 clones, more than 90% of them singletons. Material: naive CD4+ T cells sorted from blood. As for subset: CD45RA+ positively selected. The receptors stem from a man aged 18 to 30 in good health.

The chain is built from TRBV7-2 and TRBJ2-7; 14 nucleotides align to TRBD2. Germline CDR1 SGHTA, CDR2 FQGNSA. The CDR3 spans 19 residues. J lost 2 bases, V lost 4 bases, and 13 bases had no gene match. For the CDR3, the DNA is TGTGCCAGCAGCTACCCGACTAGCGGGAGGGGATGGGGGACCTACGAGCAGTACTTC. Protein: CASSYPTSGRGWGTYEQYF.

This clone was recorded once. The chain couples TRBV5-1 to TRBJ2-5; D uncertain. This CDR3 has 15 residues. Germline V CDR1 and CDR2: SGHRS, YFSETQ. Between the trimmed V and J ends, which lost 0 bases and 5 bases, there was a span of 14 bases. The CDR3 spells CASSLGAGRRETQYF. The CDR3 nucleotides are TGCGCCAGCAGCTTGGGGGCCGGCCGTCGGGAGACCCAGTACTTC.

This chain uses TRBV7-2 with TRBJ2-1; TRBD2 matches at 8 bases. Germline lookup yields CDR1 SGHTA and CDR2 FQGNSA. The J segment lost 0 bases and the V segment lost 5 bases, leaving 6 bases of the junction unmatched. This CDR3 is built from 16 residues. In nucleotides, the CDR3 is TGTGCCAGCAGCGGGACTAGTTGGAGCTCCTACAATGAGCAGTTCTTC. It codes for CASSGTSWSSYNEQFF.

The gene calls are TRBV7-9 and TRBJ2-3, with D hard to call. This CDR3 is 14 amino acids long. V was shortened by 5 bases and J by 5 bases, with 14 bases between the two germline ends. The germline CDR1 and CDR2 sequences are SEHNR and FQNEAQ (reference sequence). The CDR3 DNA reads as TGTGCCAGCAGCCCCGGGTGGGGTGGAGATACGCAGTATTTT. Its translation is CASSPGWGGDTQYF.

The chain joins TRBV6-1 to TRBJ1-2; a possible D gene is TRBD1 (6 bases). The CDR3 extends over 15 amino acids. V lost 6 bases and J lost 10, with 24 bases in between. Germline CDR1 MNHNS, CDR2 SASEGT. DNA of the CDR3: TGTGCCAGCAGGGATTTTGGTGGGGGGCGTGAAGTCTACACCTTC. Translation gives CASRDFGGGREVYTF.

The rearrangement links TRBV7-9 to TRBJ2-4; TRBD2 is a possible D gene (5 bases). The ends were cut back, 0 bases at V and 6 bases at J, with 9 bases in the middle. Germline V gene data show CDR1 as SEHNR and CDR2 as FQNEAQ (reference sequence). The CDR3 extends over 14 amino acids. CDR3 in amino acids: CASSLAGVGNIQYF. For the CDR3, the DNA is TGTGCCAGCAGCTTAGCGGGAGTCGGAAACATTCAGTACTTC.

Concerning this clone: This sample also contains other DNA sequences that code for the same CDR3. V is TRBV30 and J is TRBJ1-4; D gene unclear. Trimming removed 0 bases from V and 5 bases from J, with 4 bases in between. Germline V gene data show CDR1 as GTSNPN and CDR2 as SVGIG (reference sequence). CDR3 length: 12 residues. The CDR3 DNA sequence: TGTGCCTGGAGTGTACGAAATGAAAAACTGTTTTTT. Protein product: CAWSVRNEKLFF.

J is TRBJ1-1 and V is TRBV5-1; 8 positions match TRBD1. This CDR3 comprises 13 residues. From germline, CDR1 is SGHRS and CDR2 YFSETQ. J gave up 10 bases and V 3 bases, and 8 bases lay outside the gene matches. In DNA form, the CDR3 reads TGCGCCAGCAGCTCGGACAGGGAAGGAGTAGCTTTCTTT. This encodes CASSSDREGVAFF.

V is TRBV5-6 and J is TRBJ2-7; D remains ambiguous. Trimming removed 4 bases from V and 6 bases from J, with 17 bases in between. The CDR3 runs 14 residues. The germline CDR1 and CDR2 sequences are SGHDT and YYEEEE. CDR3 sequence (DNA): TGTGCCAGCAGCCTTGGGTTTGAGAAGGCCGAGCAGTACTTC. This gives the protein CASSLGFEKAEQYF.

This clone was seen only a few times. The chain employs TRBV30 and TRBJ1-3; D is unresolved. V was pared by 0 bases and J by 2 bases, with 14 bases between. The CDR3 length is 16 residues. CDR1 and CDR2 from the germline V gene are GTSNPN and SVGIG (reference sequence). In DNA form, the CDR3 reads TGTGCCTGGAGTGTACGAGGGAAACTCACTGGAAACACCATATATTTT. Translating gives CAWSVRGKLTGNTIYF.

The V call is TRBV6-1, the J call TRBJ2-5; D not resolved. Trimming cost V 0 bases and J 7 bases, with 6 bases left between them. CDR3 length: 12 residues. Germline V gene lookup returns CDR1 MNHNS and CDR2 SASEGT. As DNA, the CDR3 is TGTGCCAGCAGTGAAGCAGAGAGGACCCAGTACTTC. The encoded protein is CASSEAERTQYF.

The chain joins TRBV6-5 to TRBJ1-1; D gene unclear. V lost 0 bases to trimming and J lost 1 base, with 9 bases between them. The V gene's germline CDR1 is MNHEY and CDR2 SVGAGI. The CDR3 runs 15 residues. The CDR3 reads CASSYSRGKNTEAFF. The CDR3 coding sequence is TGTGCCAGCAGTTACTCGAGAGGGAAGAACACTGAAGCTTTCTTT.

This chain uses TRBV5-4 with TRBJ1-1; D ambiguous. The CDR3 spans 15 residues. Trimming cost V 2 bases and J 0 bases, with 11 bases left between them. Germline V gives CDR1 SGHNT, CDR2 YYREEE (reference sequence). The CDR3 is CASSFNGQLNTEAFF. The CDR3, as DNA: TGTGCCAGCAGCTTCAACGGCCAATTGAACACTGAAGCTTTCTTT.

A remark on this clone: Other DNA sequences within the sample encode an identical CDR3. V gene TRBV6-5 combines with J gene TRBJ1-3, with a weak D call TRBD1 (5 bases). The V gene lost 6 bases and the J gene lost 4 bases, with 7 bases spanning the gap. The CDR3 consists of 12 residues. From germline, CDR1 is MNHEY and CDR2 SVGAGI. CDR3 DNA: TGTGCCAGCAGCCGGGACGGAAACACCATATATTTT. Residues: CASSRDGNTIYF.

This clone was observed once. The rearrangement links TRBV6-4 to TRBJ2-3, with 11 nucleotides matching TRBD1. The CDR3 consists of 14 residues. V shed 5 bases, J shed 9 bases, and the junction held 7 bases outside the gene matches. CDR1 is MRHNA and CDR2 is SNTAGT in the germline V gene. CDR3 sequence (DNA): TGTGCCAGCAGTCCCGGGACAGGGGGGGACACGCAGTATTTT. It translates to CASSPGTGGDTQYF.

The sample holds one count of this clone. CDR3 in amino acids: CASSFKGTGPVTDTQYF. The CDR3, as DNA: TGTGCCAGCAGCTTTAAAGGGACAGGCCCCGTCACAGATACGCAGTATTTT. The chain carries TRBV11-2 and TRBJ2-3; 8 bases line up with TRBD1. CDR1 and CDR2 (germline): SGHAT, FQNNGV. V gave up 3 bases and J gave up 2 bases; unmatched junction bases: 10. The CDR3 consists of 17 residues.

Concerning this clone: This same CDR3 is encoded by further DNA sequences in the sample. The V gene is TRBV2, the J gene TRBJ1-4; D may be TRBD1 (5 bases). This CDR3 is 13 amino acids long. With 8 bases removed from V and 1 base from J, the gap between germline ends came to 8 bases. Germline CDR1 SNHLY, CDR2 FYNNEI. The CDR3 bases are TGTGCCAGCTCTGGGGGAACTAATGAAAAACTGTTTTTT. Residues: CASSGGTNEKLFF.

The chain uses TRBV30 and TRBJ2-7; perhaps TRBD1 as D (6 bases). V dropped 0 bases and J dropped 5 bases, with 14 bases sitting between them. The CDR3 totals 14 residues. The germline gives CDR1 GTSNPN, CDR2 SVGIG (reference sequence). The CDR3 is CAWSVGGMSHEQYF. The CDR3 nucleotides are TGTGCCTGGAGTGTAGGGGGAATGAGCCACGAGCAGTACTTC.

The V and J genes are TRBV10-3 and TRBJ2-7, with 8 bases lining up with TRBD2. This CDR3 has 16 amino acids. CDR1 and CDR2 (germline): ENHRY, SYGVKD. V shed 0 bases and J 0 bases; nucleotides not matched to a gene: 4. The chain's CDR3 is CAISESPGTSSYEQYF. In DNA form, the CDR3 reads TGTGCCATCAGTGAGTCCCCCGGGACTAGCTCCTACGAGCAGTACTTC.

With regard to this clone: This CDR3 is also generated by other DNA sequences in the sample. CDR3 in DNA: TGTGCCAGTAGTCTGGGGGCCTCCTACGAGCAGTACTTC. Its translation is CASSLGASYEQYF. The V call is TRBV19, the J call TRBJ2-7, with D tentatively TRBD1 (6 bases). Trimming pared 5 bases from V and 0 bases from J, leaving 8 bases between. Germline V gene sequence: CDR1 LNHDA, CDR2 SQIVND (reference sequence). This CDR3 is built from 13 residues.